These T cell receptor beta chains were read from a single sample in a study of cytomegalovirus exposure and HLA in healthy donors. TCRdb's table, derived via immunoSEQ multiplex PCR, lists solely in-frame clones and lacks some. The repertoire consists of 120,000 to 150,000 clones, with 84% occurring once and the leading ten covering over 1.1%. The sequencing sample was made of PBMCs. These TCRs come from a woman in her 30s in good health and CMV-seronegative. The CDR3 runs from the conserved cysteine through the conserved F or W.

v_call: TRBV5-1; cdr3_aa: CASSLQGATGELFF
v_call: TRBV7-8; cdr3_aa: CASSRVVRLAGITDTQYF
v_call: TRBV13; cdr3_aa: CASSLRGFSTDTQYF
v_call: TRBV5-4; cdr3_aa: CASSLSSVSFTGELFF
v_call: TRBV4-2; cdr3_aa: CASSQEAQGGNQPQHF
v_call: TRBV7-8; cdr3_aa: CASSLGQGAGYEQYF
v_call: TRBV4-1; cdr3_aa: CASSQAQNKYGYTF
v_call: TRBV5-1; cdr3_aa: CASSLVDRDTGELFF
v_call: TRBV7-9; cdr3_aa: CASSSSSQGGNTIYF
v_call: TRBV5-4; cdr3_aa: CASSFFGRERGGYTF
v_call: TRBV5-1; cdr3_aa: CASSLADSYNEQFF
v_call: TRBV2; cdr3_aa: CASRERGSGTEAFF
v_call: TRBV7-9; cdr3_aa: CASSFRGQNSPLHF
v_call: TRBV5-6; cdr3_aa: CASSLLAGGQLETQYF
v_call: TRBV9; cdr3_aa: CASSGGVTGELFF
v_call: TRBV9; cdr3_aa: CASSAPSGGVTDTQYF
v_call: TRBV7-9; cdr3_aa: CASSLEKGTIYF
v_call: TRBV4-1; cdr3_aa: CASSHKQGMNTGELFF
v_call: TRBV27; cdr3_aa: CASSPPYWTDTQYF
v_call: TRBV18; cdr3_aa: CASSLDQGQPQHF
v_call: TRBV6-6; cdr3_aa: CASSYLQGASYEQYF
v_call: TRBV5-5; cdr3_aa: CASSLGGTGNEQFF
v_call: TRBV18; cdr3_aa: CASSPPLAGVGNEQFF
v_call: TRBV5-1; cdr3_aa: CASSLGPGSSEKLFF
v_call: TRBV2; cdr3_aa: CASRSDTPNTEAFF
v_call: TRBV7-2; cdr3_aa: CASSLTGSSGNTIYF
v_call: TRBV13; cdr3_aa: CASSATSGGYEQYF
v_call: TRBV2; cdr3_aa: CASSEQGVPNEKLFF
v_call: TRBV5-1; cdr3_aa: CASSSSLPGQALHF